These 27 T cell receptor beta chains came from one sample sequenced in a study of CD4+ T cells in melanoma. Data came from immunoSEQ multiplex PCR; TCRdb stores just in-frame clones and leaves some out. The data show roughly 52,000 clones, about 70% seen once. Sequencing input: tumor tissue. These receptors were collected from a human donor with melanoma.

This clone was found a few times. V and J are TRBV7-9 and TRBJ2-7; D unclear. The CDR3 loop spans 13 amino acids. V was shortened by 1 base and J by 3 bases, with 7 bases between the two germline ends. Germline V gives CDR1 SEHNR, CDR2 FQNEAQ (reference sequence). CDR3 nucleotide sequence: TGTGCCAGCAGCTTAGGTGACAACTACGAGCAGTACTTC. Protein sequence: CASSLGDNYEQYF.

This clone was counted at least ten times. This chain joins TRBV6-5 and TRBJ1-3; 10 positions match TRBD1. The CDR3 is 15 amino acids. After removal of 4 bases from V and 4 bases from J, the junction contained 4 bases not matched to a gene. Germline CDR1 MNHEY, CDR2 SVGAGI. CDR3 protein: CASSLTGGYGNTIYF. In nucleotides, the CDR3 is TGTGCCAGCAGTTTGACAGGGGGCTACGGAAACACCATATATTTT.

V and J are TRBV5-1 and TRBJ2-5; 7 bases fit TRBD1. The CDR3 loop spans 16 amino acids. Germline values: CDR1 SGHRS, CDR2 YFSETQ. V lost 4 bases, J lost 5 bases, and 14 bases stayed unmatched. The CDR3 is CASSLDRDGDGETQYF. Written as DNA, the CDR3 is TGCGCCAGCAGCCTCGACAGGGACGGGGATGGGGAGACCCAGTACTTC.

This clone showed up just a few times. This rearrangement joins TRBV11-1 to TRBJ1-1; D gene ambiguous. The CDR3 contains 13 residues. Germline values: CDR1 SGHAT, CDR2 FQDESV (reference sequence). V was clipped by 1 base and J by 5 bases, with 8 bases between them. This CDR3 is CASSLGPGTEAFF. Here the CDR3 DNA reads TGTGCCAGCAGCTTAGGGCCGGGGACTGAAGCTTTCTTT.

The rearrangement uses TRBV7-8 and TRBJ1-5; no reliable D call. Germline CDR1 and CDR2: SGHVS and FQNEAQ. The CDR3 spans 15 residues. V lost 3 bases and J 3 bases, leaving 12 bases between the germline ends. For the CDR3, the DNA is TGTGCCAGCAGCTTCGGCAGTTCATTCAATCAGCCCCAGCATTTT. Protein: CASSFGSSFNQPQHF.

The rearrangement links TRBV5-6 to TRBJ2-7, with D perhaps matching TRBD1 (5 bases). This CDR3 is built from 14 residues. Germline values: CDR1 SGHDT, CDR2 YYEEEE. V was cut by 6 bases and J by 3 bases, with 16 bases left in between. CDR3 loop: CASTLEGADYEQYF. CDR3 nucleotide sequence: TGTGCCAGCACCCTGGAAGGGGCCGACTACGAGCAGTACTTC.

The CDR3 reads CAWSDPGRFHEQYF. In nucleotides, the CDR3 is TGTGCCTGGAGTGACCCGGGCAGGTTCCACGAGCAGTACTTC. The chain is built from TRBV30 and TRBJ2-7; no clear D gene. V lost 1 base and J lost 5, with 15 bases in between. The CDR3 consists of 14 residues. Germline CDR1 GTSNPN, CDR2 SVGIG (reference sequence).

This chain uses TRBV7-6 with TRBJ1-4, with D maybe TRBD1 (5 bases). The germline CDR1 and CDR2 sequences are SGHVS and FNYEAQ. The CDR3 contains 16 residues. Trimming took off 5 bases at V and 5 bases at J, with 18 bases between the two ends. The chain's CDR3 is CASSPNPGRRNEKLFF. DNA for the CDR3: TGTGCCAGCAGCCCAAACCCGGGACGCAGAAATGAAAAACTGTTTTTT.

CDR3 protein: CASSETIGGQGEKLFF. The CDR3 DNA follows: TGCGCCAGCAGCGAGACCATAGGGGGTCAGGGGGAAAAACTGTTTTTT. The chain couples TRBV5-1 to TRBJ1-4; a weak D match, TRBD1 (6 bases). Deletions cut 4 bases from V and 8 bases from J, with 21 bases between. This CDR3 region has 16 residues. Per the germline V gene, CDR1 is SGHRS and CDR2 is YFSETQ.

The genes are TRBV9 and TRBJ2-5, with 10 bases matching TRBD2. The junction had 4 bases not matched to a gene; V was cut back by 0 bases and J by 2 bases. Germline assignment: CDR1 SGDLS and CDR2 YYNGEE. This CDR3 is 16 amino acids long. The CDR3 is CASSVGIAGGQETQYF. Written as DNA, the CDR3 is TGTGCCAGCAGCGTAGGGATAGCGGGGGGACAAGAGACCCAGTACTTC.

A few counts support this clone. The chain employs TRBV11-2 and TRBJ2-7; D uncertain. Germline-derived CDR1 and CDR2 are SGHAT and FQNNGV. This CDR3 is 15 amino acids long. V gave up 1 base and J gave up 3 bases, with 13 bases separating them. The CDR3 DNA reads TGTGCCAGCAGCTTAGGTAGGAGCCGGGTCTACGAGCAGTACTTC. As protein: CASSLGRSRVYEQYF.

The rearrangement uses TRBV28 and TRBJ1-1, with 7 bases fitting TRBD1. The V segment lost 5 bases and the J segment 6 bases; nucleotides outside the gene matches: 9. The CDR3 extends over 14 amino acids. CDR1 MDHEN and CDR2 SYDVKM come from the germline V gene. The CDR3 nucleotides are TGTGCCAGCAGTCCAGCGGGACAGTTGCCTGAAGCTTTCTTT. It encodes CASSPAGQLPEAFF. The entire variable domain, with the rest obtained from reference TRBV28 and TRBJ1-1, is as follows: DVKVTQSSRYLVKRTGEKVFLECVQDMDHENMFWYRQDPGLGLRLIYFSYDVKMKEKGDIPEGYSVSREKKERFSLILESASTNQTSMYLCASSPAGQLPEAFFGQGTRLTVV.

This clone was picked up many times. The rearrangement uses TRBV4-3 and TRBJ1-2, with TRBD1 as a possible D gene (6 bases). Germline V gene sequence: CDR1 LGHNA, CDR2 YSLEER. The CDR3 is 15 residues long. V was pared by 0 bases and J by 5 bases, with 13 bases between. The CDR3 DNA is TGCGCCAGCAGCCAAGATCAACAGAGGGGGTATGGCTACACCTTC. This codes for CASSQDQQRGYGYTF.

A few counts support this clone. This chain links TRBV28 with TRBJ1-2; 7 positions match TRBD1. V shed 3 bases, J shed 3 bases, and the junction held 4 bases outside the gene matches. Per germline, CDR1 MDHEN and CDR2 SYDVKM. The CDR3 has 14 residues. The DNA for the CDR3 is TGTGCCAGCAGTTTTCTAGGACAGGACTATGGCTACACCTTC. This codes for CASSFLGQDYGYTF.

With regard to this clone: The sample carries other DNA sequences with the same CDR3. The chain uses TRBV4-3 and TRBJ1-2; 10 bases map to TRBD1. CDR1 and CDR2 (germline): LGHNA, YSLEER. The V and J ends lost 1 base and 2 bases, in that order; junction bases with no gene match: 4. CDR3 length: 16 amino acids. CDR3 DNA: TGCGCCAGCAGCCAAGGGACAGGGGGTCTGAACTATGGCTACACCTTC. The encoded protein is CASSQGTGGLNYGYTF.

CDR3 coding DNA: TGTGCCTGGAGTCCCTCCAGGGTGTACACTGAAGCTTTCTTT. Its translation: CAWSPSRVYTEAFF. V usage is TRBV30 and J usage is TRBJ1-1; D might be TRBD1 (5 bases). The CDR3 is made up of 14 amino acids. Germline CDR1 GTSNPN, CDR2 SVGIG (reference sequence). Trimming removed 2 bases from V and 3 bases from J, with 13 bases in between.

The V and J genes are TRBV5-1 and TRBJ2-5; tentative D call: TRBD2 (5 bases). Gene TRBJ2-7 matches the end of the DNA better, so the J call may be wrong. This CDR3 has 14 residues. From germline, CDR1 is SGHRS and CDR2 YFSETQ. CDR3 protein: CASSLVGSDYEQYF. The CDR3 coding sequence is TGCGCCAGCAGCTTGGTGGGGAGTGACTACGAGCAGTACTTC.

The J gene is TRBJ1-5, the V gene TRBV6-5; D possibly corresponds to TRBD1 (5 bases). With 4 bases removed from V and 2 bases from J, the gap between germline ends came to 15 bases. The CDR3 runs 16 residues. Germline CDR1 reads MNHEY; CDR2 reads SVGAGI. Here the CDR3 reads CASSWGKGGGNQPQHF. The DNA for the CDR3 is TGTGCCAGCAGTTGGGGGAAGGGAGGGGGCAATCAGCCCCAGCATTTT.

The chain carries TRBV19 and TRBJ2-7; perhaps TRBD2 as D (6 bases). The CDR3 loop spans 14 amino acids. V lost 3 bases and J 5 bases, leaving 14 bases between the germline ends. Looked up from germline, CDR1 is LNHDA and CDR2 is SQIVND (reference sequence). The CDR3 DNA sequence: TGTGCCAGTAGTATCCGGGGGTTCGAGGACGAGCAGTACTTC. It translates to CASSIRGFEDEQYF.

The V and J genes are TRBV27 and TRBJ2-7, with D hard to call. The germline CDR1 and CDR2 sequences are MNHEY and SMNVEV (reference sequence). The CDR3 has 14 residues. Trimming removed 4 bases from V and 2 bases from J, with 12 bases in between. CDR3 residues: CASSSAGLAYEQYF. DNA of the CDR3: TGTGCCAGCAGTTCGGCTGGGCTTGCCTACGAGCAGTACTTC.

Written as DNA, the CDR3 is TGTGCCAGCAGCGAACTTGGGGGAGGTGGGCAGCCCCAGCATTTT. This sequence encodes CASSELGGGGQPQHF. The chain carries TRBV5-5 and TRBJ1-5; D is perhaps TRBD1 (5 bases). V lost 4 bases and J lost 7, with 18 bases in between. The CDR3 consists of 15 residues. Germline-derived CDR1 and CDR2 are SGHKS and YYEKEE (reference sequence).

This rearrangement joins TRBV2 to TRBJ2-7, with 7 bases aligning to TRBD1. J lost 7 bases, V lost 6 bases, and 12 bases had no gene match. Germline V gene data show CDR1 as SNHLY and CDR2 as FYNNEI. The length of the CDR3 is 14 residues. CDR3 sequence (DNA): TGTGCCAGCAGGATTAATCCGGGACAGCTTGAGCAGTACTTC. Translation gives CASRINPGQLEQYF.

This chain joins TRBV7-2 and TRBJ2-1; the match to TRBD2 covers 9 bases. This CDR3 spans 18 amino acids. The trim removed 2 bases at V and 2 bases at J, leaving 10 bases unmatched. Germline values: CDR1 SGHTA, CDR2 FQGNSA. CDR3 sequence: CASSLRLERGAPYNEQFF. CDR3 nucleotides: TGTGCCAGCAGCTTACGCCTCGAGCGGGGGGCCCCCTACAATGAGCAGTTCTTC.

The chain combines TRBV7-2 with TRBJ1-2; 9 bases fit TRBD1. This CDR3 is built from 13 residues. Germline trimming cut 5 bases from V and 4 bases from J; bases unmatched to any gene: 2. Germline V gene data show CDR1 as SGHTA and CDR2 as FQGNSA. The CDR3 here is CASSTGGGYGYTF. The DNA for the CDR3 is TGTGCCAGCAGCACAGGGGGCGGCTATGGCTACACCTTC. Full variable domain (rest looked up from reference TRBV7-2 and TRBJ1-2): GAGVSQSPSNKVTEKGKDVELRCDPISGHTALYWYRQSLGQGLEFLIYFQGNSAPDKSGLPSDRFSAERTGGSVSTLTIQRTQQEDSAVYLCASSTGGGYGYTFGSGTRLTVV.

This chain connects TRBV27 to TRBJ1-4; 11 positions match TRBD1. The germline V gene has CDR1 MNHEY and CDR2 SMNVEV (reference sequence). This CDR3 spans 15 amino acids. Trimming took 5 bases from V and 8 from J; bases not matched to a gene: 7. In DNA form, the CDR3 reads TGTGCCAGCAGTCCCGGACAGGGGGCGTGGGAAAAACTGTTTTTT. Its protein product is CASSPGQGAWEKLFF.

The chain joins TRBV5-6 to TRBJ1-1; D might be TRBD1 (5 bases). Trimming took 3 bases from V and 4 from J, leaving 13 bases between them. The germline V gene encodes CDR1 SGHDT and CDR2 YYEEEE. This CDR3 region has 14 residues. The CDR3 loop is CASSSPGRITEAFF. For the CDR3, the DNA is TGTGCCAGCAGCTCTCCGGGACGGATCACTGAAGCTTTCTTT.

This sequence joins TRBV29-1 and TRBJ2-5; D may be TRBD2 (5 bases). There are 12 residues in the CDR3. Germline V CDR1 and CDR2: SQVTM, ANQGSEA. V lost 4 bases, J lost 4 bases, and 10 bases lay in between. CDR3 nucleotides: TGCAGCGTTGGGGAGTTTCGAGAGACCCAGTACTTC. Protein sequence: CSVGEFRETQYF.